The 15 T cell receptor beta chains reported below all come from one sample, sequenced in a study of T cells in Graves' hyperthyroidism and ophthalmopathy. The investigators amplified TCR beta CDR3 regions from RNA transcripts. A set of HTBI primers served as the primers for a first-round RT-PCR of the TCR CDR3. Using its own MiXCR run on the multiplex PCR reads, TCRdb lists one record per CDR3 protein. Here the sample spans hundreds of thousands of distinct CDR3 sequences, 40% to 55% being singletons. Specimen: peripheral blood or thyroid tissue (not recorded which). The receptor source for this set is an adult man with Graves' disease, either hyperthyroidism or ophthalmopathy (not recorded which).

The V and J genes are TRBV15 and TRBJ1-6, with unresolved D. Germline V gene sequence: CDR1 LNHNV, CDR2 YYDKDF (reference sequence). Trimming removed 3 bases at V and 9 bases at J, with 18 bases between. The CDR3 contains 16 residues. CDR3 amino acids: CATSSASPGEGSPLHF. CDR3 nucleotides: TGTGCCACCAGCAGTGCTAGCCCCGGGGAGGGTTCACCCCTCCACTTT.

The gene calls are TRBV7-9 and TRBJ1-6; D is unclear. Trimming removed 1 base from V and 10 bases from J, with 8 bases in between. Germline assignment: CDR1 SEHNR and CDR2 FQNEAQ (reference sequence). The CDR3 consists of 13 residues. The CDR3 loop is CASSLGVSSPLHF. The CDR3, as DNA: TGTGCCAGCAGCTTAGGGGTTAGCTCACCCCTCCACTTT.

The genes are TRBV19 and TRBJ2-5; D not resolved. The CDR3 loop spans 15 amino acids. Trimming removed 3 bases at V and 1 base at J, with 12 bases between. CDR1 LNHDA and CDR2 SQIVND come from the germline V gene (reference sequence). The CDR3 loop reads CASSISSGRQETQYF. The CDR3, as DNA: TGTGCCAGTAGTATCTCTAGTGGGCGCCAAGAGACCCAGTACTTC.

Remarks on this clonotype: The junction departs from germline at one end; a sequencing error may be responsible. The rearrangement uses TRBV5-1 and TRBJ1-4; tentatively, D is TRBD1 (5 bases). Looked up from germline, CDR1 is SGHRS and CDR2 is YFSETQ. The CDR3 has 16 residues. CDR3 coding DNA: TGCGCCAGCGGCTTTGGGGCTGGGAGGAGGAATGAAAAACTGTTTTTT. As protein: CASGFGAGRRNEKLFF.

This clonotype showed up just a few times. The V gene is TRBV5-1, the J gene TRBJ1-1; maybe TRBD1 (5 bases). V was shortened by 2 bases and J by 7 bases, with 12 bases between the two germline ends. Germline V gene data show CDR1 as SGHRS and CDR2 as YFSETQ. The CDR3 runs to 13 residues. CDR3 sequence reads: CASSFVGGDEAFF. CDR3 bases: TGCGCCAGCAGCTTCGTCGGGGGGGATGAAGCTTTCTTT.

This clonotype has at least ten counts. This chain joins TRBV10-3 and TRBJ1-4, with D unresolved. The CDR3 runs to 14 residues. CDR1 is ENHRY and CDR2 is SYGVKD in the germline V gene. V lost 2 bases and J 3 bases, leaving 7 bases between the germline ends. CDR3 region: CAISETAANEKLFF. The CDR3 bases are TGTGCCATCAGTGAGACGGCGGCTAATGAAAAACTGTTTTTT.

The table lists this clonotype with a few counts. A junction boundary mismatches the germline segment, possibly from a read error. This chain links TRBV7-9 with TRBJ1-1; 11 bases are a match to TRBD1. In germline, CDR1 is SEHNR, CDR2 FQNEAQ (reference sequence). This CDR3 has 16 amino acids. The CDR3 is CASSQKGQGAIPEAFF. Here the CDR3 DNA reads TGCGCCAGCAGCCAAAAAGGACAGGGGGCTATCCCTGAAGCTTTCTTT. Drawing the rest from reference TRBV7-9 and TRBJ1-1, the complete variable domain is DTGVSQNPRHKITKRGQNVTFRCDPISEHNRLYWYRQTLGQGPEFLTYFQNEAQLEKSRLLSDRFSAERPKGSFSTLEIQRTEQGDSAMYLCASSQKGQGAIPEAFFGQGTRLTVV.

This clonotype was recorded many times. The chain combines TRBV2 with TRBJ1-1; unclear D gene. The V and J ends lost 5 bases and 5 bases respectively, with 12 bases between them. CDR1 is SNHLY and CDR2 is FYNNEI in the germline V gene. The CDR3 spans 13 residues. The CDR3 here is CASSFGDRTEAFF. The CDR3 DNA reads as TGTGCCAGCAGTTTCGGGGATCGGACTGAAGCTTTCTTT.

This clonotype was detected ten times or more. The rearrangement links TRBV7-2 to TRBJ1-1; 8 nucleotides line up with TRBD1. CDR1 and CDR2 from the germline V gene are SGHTA and FQGNSA. The V gene end was trimmed by 1 base and the J gene end by 1 base; junction bases not matched to a gene: 2. The CDR3 covers 15 residues. The CDR3 coding sequence is TGTGCCAGCAGCTTAGTGGGGACAGGGAACACTGAAGCTTTCTTT. The encoded protein is CASSLVGTGNTEAFF.

This clonotype has more than one count but fewer than ten. This chain uses TRBV19 with TRBJ1-2; 8 nucleotides align to TRBD1. CDR1 LNHDA and CDR2 SQIVND come from the germline V gene (reference sequence). The junction had 1 base not matched to a gene; V was cut back by 2 bases and J by 5 bases. The CDR3 consists of 13 residues. CDR3 residues: CASSIQGAYGYTF. The CDR3 nucleotides are TGTGCCAGTAGTATACAGGGGGCGTATGGCTACACCTTC.

The chain has TRBV20-1 and TRBJ1-1, with D unclear. The germline CDR1 and CDR2 sequences are DFQATT and SNEGSKA (reference sequence). The CDR3 totals 13 residues. The V end was cut by 4 bases, the J end by 1 base, with 10 bases between. DNA of the CDR3: TGCAGTGCTATGGACGGAACGAACACTGAAGCTTTCTTT. It yields the protein CSAMDGTNTEAFF.

This clonotype was detected ten times or more. The chain links TRBV10-3 to TRBJ2-5; the match to TRBD1 covers 9 bases. The CDR3 has 15 amino acids. Losses at the gene ends were 6 bases for V and 4 bases for J; bases not matched to a gene: 9. The germline CDR1 and CDR2 sequences are ENHRY and SYGVKD. In DNA form, the CDR3 reads TGTGCCATCAGCTCAACCGGGACAGGGTCAGAGACCCAGTACTTC. It yields the protein CAISSTGTGSETQYF.

As concerns this clonotype: Since the CDR3 does not end with the conserved phenylalanine or tryptophan, this likely comes from a read error. CDR3 in DNA: TGCGCCAGCAGCTTGGGAGGGAACTATGGCTACACCCTC. Amino acid sequence: CASSLGGNYGYTL. This rearrangement joins TRBV5-1 to TRBJ1-2; D not resolved. CDR1 is SGHRS, CDR2 YFSETQ, per germline. The CDR3 runs 13 residues. Trimming removed 0 bases from V and 2 bases from J, with 5 bases in between.

Comment on this clonotype: The CDR3 does not close with the conserved phenylalanine or tryptophan, likely indicating a read error. The DNA is omitted, as the CDR3 cannot be located on it reliably, and the CDR3 follows TCRdb's listing. This chain connects TRBV2 to TRBJ2-5; the table's D call TRBD2 went unverified against the DNA. CDR1 SNHLY and CDR2 FYNNEI come from the germline V gene. The CDR3 adds up to 13 amino acids, both ends counted. CDR3: CASSETGDYTFGS.

The sample holds a few counts of this clonotype. The gene calls are TRBV6-5 and TRBJ1-2; 7 bases are a match to TRBD1. Per germline, CDR1 MNHEY and CDR2 SVGAGI. The CDR3 is 15 amino acids. V shed 4 bases and J 4 bases; nucleotides not matched to a gene: 9. CDR3 coding DNA: TGTGCCAGCAGTTCGCAGGGGGTGTCTGGCTATGGCTACACCTTC. It encodes CASSSQGVSGYGYTF.